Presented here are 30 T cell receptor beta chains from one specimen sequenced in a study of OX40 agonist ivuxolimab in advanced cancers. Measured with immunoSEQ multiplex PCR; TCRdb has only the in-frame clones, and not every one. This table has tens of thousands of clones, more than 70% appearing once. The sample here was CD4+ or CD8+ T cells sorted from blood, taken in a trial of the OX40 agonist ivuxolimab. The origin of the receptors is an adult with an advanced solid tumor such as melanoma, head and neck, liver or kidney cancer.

The CDR3: CASSLADRLNTEAFF. The CDR3 region has the DNA TGCGCCAGCAGCTTGGCCGACAGGTTGAACACTGAAGCTTTCTTT. The chain couples TRBV5-1 to TRBJ1-1; D might be TRBD1 (6 bases). Germline V gene sequence: CDR1 SGHRS, CDR2 YFSETQ. V lost 0 bases to trimming and J lost 0 bases, with 9 bases between them. This CDR3 spans 15 amino acids.

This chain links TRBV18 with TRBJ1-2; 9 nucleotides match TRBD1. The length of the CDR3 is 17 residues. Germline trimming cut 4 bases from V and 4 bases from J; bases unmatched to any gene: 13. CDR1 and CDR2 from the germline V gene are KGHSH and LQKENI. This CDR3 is CASSQNTGTGPPYGYTF. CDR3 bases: TGTGCCAGCTCACAAAATACCGGGACAGGGCCTCCCTATGGCTACACCTTC.

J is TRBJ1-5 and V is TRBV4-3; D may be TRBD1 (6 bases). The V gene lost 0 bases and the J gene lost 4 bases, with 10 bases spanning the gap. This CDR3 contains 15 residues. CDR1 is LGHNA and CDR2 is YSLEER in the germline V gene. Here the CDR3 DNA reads TGCGCCAGCAGCCAAGATCGACAGGCAAATCAGCCCCAGCATTTT. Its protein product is CASSQDRQANQPQHF.

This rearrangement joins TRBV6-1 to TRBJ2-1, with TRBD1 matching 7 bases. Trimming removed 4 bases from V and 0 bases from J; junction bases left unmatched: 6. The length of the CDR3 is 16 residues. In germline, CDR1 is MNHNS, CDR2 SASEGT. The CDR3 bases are TGTGCCAGCAGTGGATCCGGGACAGTCTCCTACAATGAGCAGTTCTTC. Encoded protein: CASSGSGTVSYNEQFF.

CDR3 region: CASSLGRVFTTEAFF. CDR3 sequence (DNA): TGTGCCAGCAGCTTAGGGCGCGTCTTTACCACTGAAGCTTTCTTT. The chain has TRBV13 and TRBJ1-1; D gene ambiguous. Trimming removed 0 bases at V and 4 bases at J, with 12 bases between. The CDR3 is 15 residues long. Germline V gene lookup returns CDR1 PRHDT and CDR2 FYEKMQ (reference sequence).

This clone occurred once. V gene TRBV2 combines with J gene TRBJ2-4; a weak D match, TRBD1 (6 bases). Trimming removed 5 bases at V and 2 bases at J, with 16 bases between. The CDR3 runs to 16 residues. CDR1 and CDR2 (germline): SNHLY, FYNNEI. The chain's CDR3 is CASSRSRGVTKNIQYF. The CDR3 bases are TGTGCCAGCAGTAGGAGCAGGGGTGTGACCAAAAACATTCAGTACTTC. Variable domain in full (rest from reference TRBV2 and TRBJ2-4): EPEVTQTPSHQVTQMGQEVILRCVPISNHLYFYWYRQILGQKVEFLVSFYNNEISEKSEIFDDQFSVERPDGSNFTLKIRSTKLEDSAMYFCASSRSRGVTKNIQYFGAGTRLSVL.

The CDR3, as DNA: TGTGCCATCAGCCCTCAATTAAACACTGAAGCTTTCTTT. This codes for CAISPQLNTEAFF. J is TRBJ1-1 and V is TRBV10-3, with D unclear. The CDR3 covers 13 residues. Per the germline V gene, CDR1 is ENHRY and CDR2 is SYGVKD. The V end lost 6 bases, the J end lost 2 bases, and 10 bases lay between the germline ends.

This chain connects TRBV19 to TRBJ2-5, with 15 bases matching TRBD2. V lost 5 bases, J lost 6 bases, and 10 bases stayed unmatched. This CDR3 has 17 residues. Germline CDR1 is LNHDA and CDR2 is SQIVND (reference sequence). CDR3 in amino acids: CASSLGLAGGNVKTQYF. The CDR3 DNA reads TGTGCCAGTAGTCTAGGACTAGCGGGAGGGAACGTAAAGACCCAGTACTTC.

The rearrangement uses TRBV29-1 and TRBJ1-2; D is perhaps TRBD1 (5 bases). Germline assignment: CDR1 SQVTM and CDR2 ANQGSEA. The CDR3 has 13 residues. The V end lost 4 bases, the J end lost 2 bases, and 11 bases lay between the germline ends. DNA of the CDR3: TGCAGCGTTGTACTGGGGACGAACTATGGCTACACCTTC. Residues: CSVVLGTNYGYTF.

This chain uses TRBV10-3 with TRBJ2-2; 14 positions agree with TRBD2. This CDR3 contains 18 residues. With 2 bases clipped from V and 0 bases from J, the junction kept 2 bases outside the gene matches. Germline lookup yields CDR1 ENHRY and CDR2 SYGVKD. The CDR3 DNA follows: TGTGCCATCAGTGAGGGACTAGCGGGAGGCGCGAACACCGGGGAGCTGTTTTTT. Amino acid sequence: CAISEGLAGGANTGELFF.

The CDR3 DNA follows: TGCGCCAGCAGCCAAGAGGCGGGTCGAAACTATGGCTACACCTTC. Translating gives CASSQEAGRNYGYTF. The V gene is TRBV4-1, the J gene TRBJ1-2; D ambiguous. This CDR3 comprises 15 residues. Germline CDR1 MGHRA, CDR2 YSYEKL. Trimming stripped 0 bases from V and 2 bases from J, with 10 bases between.

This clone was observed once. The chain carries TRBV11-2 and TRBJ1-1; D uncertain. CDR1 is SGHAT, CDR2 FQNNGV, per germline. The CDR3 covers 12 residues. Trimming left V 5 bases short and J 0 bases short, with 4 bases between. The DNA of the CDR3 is TGTGCCAGCAGCGAGGTGAACACTGAAGCTTTCTTT. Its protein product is CASSEVNTEAFF.

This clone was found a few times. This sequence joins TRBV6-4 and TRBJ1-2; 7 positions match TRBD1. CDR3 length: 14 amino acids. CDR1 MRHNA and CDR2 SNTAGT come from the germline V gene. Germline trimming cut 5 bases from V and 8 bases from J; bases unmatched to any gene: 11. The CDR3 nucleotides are TGTGCCAGCAGTAACGACAGGGATTCGTACGGCTACACCTTC. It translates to CASSNDRDSYGYTF.

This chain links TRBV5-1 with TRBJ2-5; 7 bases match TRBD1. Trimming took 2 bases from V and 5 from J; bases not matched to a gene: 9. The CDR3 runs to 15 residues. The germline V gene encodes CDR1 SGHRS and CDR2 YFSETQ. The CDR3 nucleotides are TGCGCCAGCAGCTTCTTACAGGGGATCGGGGAGACCCAGTACTTC. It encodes CASSFLQGIGETQYF.

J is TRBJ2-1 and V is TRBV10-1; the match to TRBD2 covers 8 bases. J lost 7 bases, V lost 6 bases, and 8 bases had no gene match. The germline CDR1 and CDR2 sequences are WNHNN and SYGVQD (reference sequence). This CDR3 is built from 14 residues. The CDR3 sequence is CASSLGGARNEQFF. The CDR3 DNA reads TGCGCCAGCAGCCTCGGGGGGGCGCGGAATGAGCAGTTCTTC.

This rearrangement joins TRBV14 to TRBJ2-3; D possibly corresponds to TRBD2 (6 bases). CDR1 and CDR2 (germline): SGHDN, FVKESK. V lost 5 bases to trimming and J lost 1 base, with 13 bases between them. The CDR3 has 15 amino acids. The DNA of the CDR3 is TGTGCCAGCAGCGGGAGGCAGTGGGGCACAGATACGCAGTATTTT. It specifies CASSGRQWGTDTQYF.

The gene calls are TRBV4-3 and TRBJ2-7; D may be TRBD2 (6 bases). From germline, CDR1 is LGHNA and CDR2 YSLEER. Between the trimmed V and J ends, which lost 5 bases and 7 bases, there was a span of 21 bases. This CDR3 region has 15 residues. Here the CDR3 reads CASSYNARGPAEQYF. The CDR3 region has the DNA TGCGCCAGCAGCTATAATGCGCGGGGTCCGGCGGAGCAGTACTTC.

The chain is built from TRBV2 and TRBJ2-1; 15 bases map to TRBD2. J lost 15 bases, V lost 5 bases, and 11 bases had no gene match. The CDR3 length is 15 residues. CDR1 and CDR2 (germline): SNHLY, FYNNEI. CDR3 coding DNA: TGTGCCAGCAGTCCTTGGACTAGCGGGGGGGAGAGGGGGTTCTTC. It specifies CASSPWTSGGERGFF.

CDR3 DNA: TGTGCCAGCAGCCACGGGACGGGACAGTACCAAGAGACCCAGTACTTC. Translating gives CASSHGTGQYQETQYF. V gene TRBV5-5 combines with J gene TRBJ2-5; 7 positions match TRBD1. The CDR3 is made up of 16 amino acids. J lost 0 bases, V lost 4 bases, and 9 bases had no gene match. Germline V gives CDR1 SGHKS, CDR2 YYEKEE (reference sequence). Filled out from reference TRBV5-5 and TRBJ2-5, the complete variable domain reads DAGVTQSPTHLIKTRGQQVTLRCSPISGHKSVSWYQQVLGQGPQFIFQYYEKEERGRGNFPDRFSARQFPNYSSELNVNALLLGDSALYLCASSHGTGQYQETQYFGPGTRLLVL.

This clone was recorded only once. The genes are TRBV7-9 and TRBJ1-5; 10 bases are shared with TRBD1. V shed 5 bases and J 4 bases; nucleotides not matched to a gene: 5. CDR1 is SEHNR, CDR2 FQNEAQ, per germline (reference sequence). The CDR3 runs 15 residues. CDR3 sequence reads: CASSPGGQGNQPQHF. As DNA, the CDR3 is TGTGCCAGCAGCCCGGGGGGACAGGGGAATCAGCCCCAGCATTTT.

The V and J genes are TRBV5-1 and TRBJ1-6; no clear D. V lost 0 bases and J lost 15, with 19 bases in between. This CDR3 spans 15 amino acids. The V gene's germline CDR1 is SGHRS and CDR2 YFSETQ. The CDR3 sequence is CASSLASGPQPVLHF. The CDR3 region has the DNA TGCGCCAGCAGCTTGGCCTCGGGCCCTCAACCTGTCCTCCACTTT.

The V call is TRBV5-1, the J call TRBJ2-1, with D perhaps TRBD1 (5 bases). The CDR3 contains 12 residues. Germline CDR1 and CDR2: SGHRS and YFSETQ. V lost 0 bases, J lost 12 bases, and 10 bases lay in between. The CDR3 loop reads CASSLATGGQFF. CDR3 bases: TGCGCCAGCAGCTTGGCCACAGGCGGGCAGTTCTTC.

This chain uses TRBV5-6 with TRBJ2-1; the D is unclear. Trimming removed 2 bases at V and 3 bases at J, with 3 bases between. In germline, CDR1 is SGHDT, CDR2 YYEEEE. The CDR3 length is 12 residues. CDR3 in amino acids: CASSFGYNEQFF. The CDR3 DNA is TGTGCCAGCAGCTTCGGCTACAATGAGCAGTTCTTC.

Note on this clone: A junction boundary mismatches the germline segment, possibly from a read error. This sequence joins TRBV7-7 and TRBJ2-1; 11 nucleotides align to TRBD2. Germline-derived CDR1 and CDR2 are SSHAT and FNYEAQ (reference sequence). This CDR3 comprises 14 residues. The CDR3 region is CASSPSGGWNEQFF. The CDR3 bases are TGTGCTAGCAGCCCTAGCGGGGGGTGGAATGAGCAGTTCTTC.

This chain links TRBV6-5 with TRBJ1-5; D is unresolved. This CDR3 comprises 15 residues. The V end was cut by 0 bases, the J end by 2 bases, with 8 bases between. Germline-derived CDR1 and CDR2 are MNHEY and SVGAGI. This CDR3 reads CASSYSGRGNQPQHF. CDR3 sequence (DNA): TGTGCCAGCAGTTACTCGGGGAGGGGCAATCAGCCCCAGCATTTT.

The CDR3 protein is CASSAQGGDTEAFF. The CDR3 region has the DNA TGTGCCAGCAGCGCTCAGGGAGGGGACACTGAAGCTTTCTTT. This chain uses TRBV7-2 with TRBJ1-1, with D possibly being TRBD1 (5 bases). Trimming removed 5 bases from V and 3 bases from J, with 13 bases in between. This CDR3 region has 14 residues. The germline gives CDR1 SGHTA, CDR2 FQGNSA.

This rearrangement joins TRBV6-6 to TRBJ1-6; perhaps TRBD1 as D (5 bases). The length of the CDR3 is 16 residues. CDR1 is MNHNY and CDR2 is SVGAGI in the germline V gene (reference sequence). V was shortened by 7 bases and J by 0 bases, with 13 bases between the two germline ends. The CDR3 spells CASTNGGGSYNSPLHF. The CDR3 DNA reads TGTGCCAGCACCAATGGGGGGGGCTCCTATAATTCACCCCTCCACTTT.

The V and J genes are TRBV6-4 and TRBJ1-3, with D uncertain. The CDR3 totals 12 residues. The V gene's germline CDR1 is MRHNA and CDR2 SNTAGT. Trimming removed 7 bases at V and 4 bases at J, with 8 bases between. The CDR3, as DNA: TGTGCCAGCACAAACGGAGGAAACACCATATATTTT. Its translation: CASTNGGNTIYF.

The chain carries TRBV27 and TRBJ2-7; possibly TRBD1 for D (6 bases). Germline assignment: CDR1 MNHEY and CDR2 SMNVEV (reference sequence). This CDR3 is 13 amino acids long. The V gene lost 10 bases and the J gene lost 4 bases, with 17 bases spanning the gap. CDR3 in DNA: TGTGCCACCCGGGACACCCTTCGATACGAGCAGTACTTC. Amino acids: CATRDTLRYEQYF.

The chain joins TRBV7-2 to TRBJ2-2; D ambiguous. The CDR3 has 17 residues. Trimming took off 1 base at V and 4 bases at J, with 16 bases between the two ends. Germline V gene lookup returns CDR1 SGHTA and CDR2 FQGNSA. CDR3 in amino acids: CASSLGAGSWGTGELFF. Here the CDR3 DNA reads TGTGCCAGCAGCTTAGGTGCCGGGTCGTGGGGCACCGGGGAGCTGTTTTTT.